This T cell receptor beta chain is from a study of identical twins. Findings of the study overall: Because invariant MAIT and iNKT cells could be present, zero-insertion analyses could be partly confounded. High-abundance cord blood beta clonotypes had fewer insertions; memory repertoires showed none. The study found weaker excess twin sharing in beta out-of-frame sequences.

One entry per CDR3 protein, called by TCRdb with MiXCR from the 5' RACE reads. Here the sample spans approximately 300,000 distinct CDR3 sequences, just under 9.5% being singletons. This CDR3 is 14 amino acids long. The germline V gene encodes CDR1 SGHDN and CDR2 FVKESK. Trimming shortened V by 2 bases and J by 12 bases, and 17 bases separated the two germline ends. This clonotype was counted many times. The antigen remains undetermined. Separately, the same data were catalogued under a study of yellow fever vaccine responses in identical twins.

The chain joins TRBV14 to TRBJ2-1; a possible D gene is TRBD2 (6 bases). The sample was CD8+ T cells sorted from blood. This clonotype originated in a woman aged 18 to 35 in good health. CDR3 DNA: TGTGCCAGCAGCCAACCCGGGGGATCCGGTTGGCAGTTCTTC. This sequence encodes CASSQPGGSGWQFF.